Given below is one T cell receptor (beta chain) in context. Antigen specificity is unknown. Germline loops: CDR1 MNHEY, CDR2 SVGAGI. The CDR3 extends over 15 amino acids. Trimming took off 2 bases at V and 7 bases at J, with 12 bases between the two ends. This entry comes from a study of T cells in narcolepsy. Background on the study: Healthy controls were enrolled alongside patients with narcolepsy type 1 or type 2.

Study-wide points: Autoreactive clone sequences were missing from some blood memory CD4+ repertoires. Reportedly, autoreactive clonotypes were serially detected in patients' blood but not controls'. HCRT-specific and TRIB2-specific autoreactive clonotypes appeared among same-patient CSF and blood CD4+ clonotypes.

Repertoires were generated with immunoSEQ multiplex PCR, while TCRdb's copy carries only in-frame clones and drops some. Of tens of thousands of clones in the sample, around 90% were seen once. The rearrangement joins TRBV6-5 to TRBJ1-6; no firm D call. The sample consisted of CD45RA- memory CD4+ T cells from PBMCs. The receptor comes from a human donor with narcolepsy. CDR3 in DNA: TGTGCCAGCAGTTACACGGCAGTGGGGAATTCACCCCTCCACTTT. It translates to CASSYTAVGNSPLHF.